This T cell receptor (beta chain) is drawn from a study of cytomegalovirus exposure and HLA in healthy donors. The PCR contained 60 Vbeta and 13 Jbeta primers. Clones were read by immunoSEQ multiplex PCR, and TCRdb kept only the in-frame ones, dropping some. The table shows roughly 120,000 clones, with about 80% occurring only once. Donors were ostensibly healthy at sampling, although undocumented immune exposures were probable. Concerning this clone itself: What it binds is unknown. An end of the junction does not agree with germline; a read error may underlie this.

Study outcomes and limitations: A missense DCLRE1C variant was associated with V- and J-gene trimming of TCR beta chains in a later analysis, and an independent cohort replicated the association.

Germline loops: CDR1 SEHNR, CDR2 FQNEAQ (reference sequence). The length of the CDR3 is 14 residues. The TCR comes from a man in his fifties or sixties in good health and CMV-seropositive. V usage is TRBV7-9 and J usage is TRBJ1-2; tentatively, D is TRBD1 (5 bases). Specimen: PBMCs. DNA for the CDR3: TGTGCCAGCAGCTTAGCGGTTGCACAGGATTCCTTCTTTTTC. Translation gives CASSLAVAQDSFFF.